Included here is one TCR beta chain sequence, with context. This record comes from a study of blood T cell repertoires in COVID-19. This CDR3 comprises 13 residues. V dropped 2 bases and J dropped 6 bases, with 9 bases sitting between them. Germline loops: CDR1 MNHEY, CDR2 SVGEGT. Sequenced by immunoSEQ multiplex PCR; TCRdb stores in-frame clones only, minus some. This sample has approximately 160,000 clones, with over 70% found just once. V is TRBV6-2 or TRBV6-3 and J is TRBJ2-3; D is undetermined. The sequence was collected from an elderly woman with active or convalescent COVID-19. Input material: peripheral blood. CDR3 amino acids: CASSYTVRDTQYF. DNA of the CDR3: TGTGCCAGCAGTTACACCGTGAGGGATACGCAGTATTTT.